One and the same sample provided the 10 T cell receptor beta chains below, sequenced in a study of prognosis after radiotherapy for stage I lung cancer. From genomic DNA, two-round multiplex PCR was used to amplify TCR beta CDR3. Primers targeting each individual TRBV and TRBJ gene were applied in first-round PCR. TCRdb re-called the multiplex PCR reads with MiXCR, one entry per CDR3 protein. The sample contains under 75,000 distinct CDR3 sequences, more than 20% of which appear only once. The specimen was PBMCs, collected before or after stereotactic body radiation therapy (not recorded which). Every receptor here comes from a donor aged 50 or older with non-small cell lung cancer.

This clonotype has at least ten counts. This chain joins TRBV19 and TRBJ1-5; D perhaps matches TRBD1 (5 bases). The CDR3 is 15 amino acids. Trimming pared 6 bases from V and 2 bases from J, leaving 14 bases between. Germline lookup yields CDR1 LNHDA and CDR2 SQIVND (reference sequence). DNA of the CDR3: TGTGCCAGTAGCCCGGGGGGAGAGGGCAATCAGCCCCAGCATTTT. Its protein product is CASSPGGEGNQPQHF.

This clonotype was seen many times. The V and J genes are TRBV18 and TRBJ2-7; tentatively, D is TRBD1 (5 bases). The CDR3 sequence is 13 residues long. Per the germline V gene, CDR1 is KGHSH and CDR2 is LQKENI. Trimming stripped 5 bases from V and 4 bases from J, with 12 bases between. The CDR3 here is CASSTTGMYEQYF. In DNA form, the CDR3 reads TGTGCCAGCTCAACCACAGGAATGTACGAGCAGTACTTC.

The V gene is TRBV6-1, the J gene TRBJ2-7, with 7 bases identical to TRBD2. The trim removed 8 bases at V and 7 bases at J, leaving 11 bases unmatched. The CDR3 extends over 13 amino acids. Germline-derived CDR1 and CDR2 are MNHNS and SASEGT. CDR3 in DNA: TGTGCCAGCTGGGGGGGATCCGTGAGGGAGCAGTACTTC. Its translation: CASWGGSVREQYF.

In its sample, this clonotype was seen many times. The chain couples TRBV9 to TRBJ1-1; D is unresolved. The V end lost 0 bases, the J end lost 4 bases, and 10 bases lay between the germline ends. The germline V gene encodes CDR1 SGDLS and CDR2 YYNGEE. The CDR3 loop spans 14 amino acids. The CDR3 is CASSVGQASTEAFF. The CDR3 region has the DNA TGTGCCAGCAGCGTAGGGCAGGCTTCCACTGAAGCTTTCTTT.

In regard to this clonotype: This likely came from a read error, as a far larger clone is one base away. The rearrangement links TRBV6-4 to TRBJ1-5; no firm D call. Germline-derived CDR1 and CDR2 are MRHNA and SNTAGT. CDR3 length equals 12 residues. V was shortened by 6 bases and J by 6 bases, with 9 bases between the two germline ends. The chain's CDR3 is CASSRMGQPQHF. CDR3 in DNA: TGTGCCAGCAGCCGCATGGGTCAGCCCCAGCATTTT.

A word on this clonotype: Since a much larger clone is just one base distant, this may be a read error. V and J are TRBV6-5 and TRBJ1-5, with unresolved D. The CDR3 is 16 residues long. Germline assignment: CDR1 MNHEY and CDR2 SVGAGI. Here the CDR3 DNA reads TGTGCCAGCAGTTACTCTGTGACCATTCAAGAGCAGCCCCAGAATTTT. Translated: CASSYSVTIQEQPQNF.

This clonotype has a count of ten or more. This rearrangement joins TRBV24-1 to TRBJ1-2; no clear D gene. The germline CDR1 and CDR2 sequences are KGHDR and SFDVKD. Trimming stripped 5 bases from V and 7 bases from J, with 22 bases between. The CDR3 is 16 amino acids. The chain's CDR3 is CATSAPKSYQEGGYTF. In DNA form, the CDR3 reads TGTGCCACCAGTGCTCCTAAAAGTTATCAGGAGGGTGGCTACACCTTC.

This clonotype showed up just once. An end of the junction differs from the germline gene, which may be a read error. V usage is TRBV6-1 and J usage is TRBJ1-5; 10 bases map to TRBD1. CDR1 is MNHNS, CDR2 SASEGT, per germline. CDR3 size: 17 residues. This chain's CDR3 is CASSTLGQGSGNQPKHF. As DNA, the CDR3 is TGTGCCAGCAGCACTCTGGGACAGGGGTCGGGCAATCAGCCCAAGCATTTT.

On this clonotype itself: A junction end diverges from the germline sequence, so it may reflect a read error. V usage is TRBV10-3 and J usage is TRBJ2-1; the D gene is possibly TRBD2 (6 bases). The CDR3 is made up of 15 amino acids. CDR1 ENHRY and CDR2 SYGVKD come from the germline V gene. The CDR3 coding sequence is TGTGCTATCAGTGAAGACGGGAGATCCTACAATGAGCAGTTCTTC. Translated: CAISEDGRSYNEQFF.

Note on this clonotype: This may be a read error: a much more frequent sequence differs by one nucleotide. The CDR3 DNA reads as TGTGCCAGCAGTTCGACAGGGGTGGGGGACTATGGCTACACCTTC. It codes for CASSSTGVGDYGYTF. The rearrangement joins TRBV28 to TRBJ1-2; TRBD1 agrees at 8 bases. Germline V gives CDR1 MDHEN, CDR2 SYDVKM. J gave up 3 bases and V 4 bases, and 7 bases lay outside the gene matches. The length of the CDR3 is 15 residues.